Shown below are 21 T cell receptor beta chains from a single sample sequenced in a study of T cells in Graves' hyperthyroidism and ophthalmopathy. Researchers amplified the TCR beta CDR3 regions from RNA transcripts. The HTBI primer set served for first-round RT-PCR of the TCR CDR3. MiXCR, applied by TCRdb to the multiplex PCR reads, yields one record per CDR3 protein. The sample contains about 560,000 distinct CDR3 sequences, 16% of which appear only once. The sequenced sample was blood. Every receptor here comes from a woman aged 18-35 years with Graves' hyperthyroidism.

V is TRBV12-3 or TRBV12-4 and J is TRBJ2-1; D is perhaps TRBD1 (6 bases). The CDR3 is 18 residues long. V lost 4 bases and J 3 bases, leaving 22 bases between the germline ends. The CDR3 sequence: CASSSGDRRWRFYNEQFF. The CDR3 nucleotides read TGTGCCAGCAGTTCAGGAGACAGGAGGTGGAGGTTCTACAATGAGCAGTTCTTC.

The rearrangement joins TRBV6-1 to TRBJ2-2; 10 bases map to TRBD2. Germline CDR1 is MNHNS and CDR2 is SASEGT. Germline trimming cut 8 bases from V and 4 bases from J; bases unmatched to any gene: 10. This CDR3 contains 16 residues. The DNA of the CDR3 is TGTGCCAGCCGCTTCTCTAGCGGGAGACGCACCGGGGAGCTGTTTTTT. The encoded protein is CASRFSSGRRTGELFF.

This sequence joins TRBV6-2 or TRBV6-3 and TRBJ1-5; D is uncertain. CDR3 length: 14 amino acids. The germline V gene encodes CDR1 MNHEY and CDR2 SVGEGT. Trimming stripped 6 bases from V and 4 bases from J, with 13 bases between. In DNA, the CDR3 is TGTGCCAGCAGCTACGGGCTCGGGAATCAGCCCCAGCATTTT. Translated: CASSYGLGNQPQHF.

The table lists this clonotype with a few counts. V gene TRBV12-3 or TRBV12-4 combines with J gene TRBJ1-2; TRBD1 matches 8 bases. This CDR3 comprises 13 residues. After removal of 7 bases from V and 7 bases from J, the junction contained 8 bases not matched to a gene. The CDR3 spells CASNTLTGAGYTF. The CDR3 coding sequence is TGTGCCAGCAACACACTGACAGGGGCTGGCTACACCTTC.

The rearrangement joins TRBV19 to TRBJ2-5; weak D call: TRBD2 (7 bases). CDR3 length equals 14 residues. In germline, CDR1 is LNHDA, CDR2 SQIVND (reference sequence). Deletions cut 8 bases from V and 4 bases from J, with 17 bases between. The CDR3 sequence is CASASSGGRETQYF. CDR3 nucleotides: TGTGCCAGTGCGTCCTCCGGGGGGCGAGAGACCCAGTACTTC.

The chain combines TRBV19 with TRBJ2-2, with D unresolved. The CDR3 loop spans 15 amino acids. Germline-derived CDR1 and CDR2 are LNHDA and SQIVND (reference sequence). V shed 3 bases and J shed 1 base, with 9 bases lying between them. The CDR3 coding sequence is TGTGCCAGTAGTATTGGTCAGGTGAACACCGGGGAGCTGTTTTTT. Its protein is CASSIGQVNTGELFF.

Notes on this clonotype: The junction departs from germline at one end; a sequencing error may be responsible. The chain couples TRBV30 to TRBJ2-7, with 11 positions matching TRBD2. The V gene's germline CDR1 is GTSNPN and CDR2 SVGIG (reference sequence). The CDR3 spans 14 residues. In nucleotides, the CDR3 is TGTGCCTGGAACCTTCCCGGGACTAGCGGCGAGCAGTGCTTC. Its translation is CAWNLPGTSGEQCF.

This chain links TRBV28 with TRBJ2-1; 10 nucleotides line up with TRBD2. V was clipped by 7 bases and J by 8 bases; unmatched bases: 11. This CDR3 region has 15 residues. In germline, CDR1 is MDHEN, CDR2 SYDVKM. The CDR3 DNA reads TGTGCCAGCATCCTTGGGGGACTAGCGAGGGATGAGCAGTTCTTC. Translation gives CASILGGLARDEQFF.

The chain couples TRBV5-1 to TRBJ1-5; perhaps TRBD1 as D (5 bases). The CDR3 is 14 amino acids. CDR1 is SGHRS, CDR2 YFSETQ, per germline. V dropped 8 bases and J dropped 4 bases, with 16 bases sitting between them. For the CDR3, the DNA is TGCGCCAGTGAGGGACCGAATTGTAATCAGCCCCAGCATTTT. Translation: CASEGPNCNQPQHF.

This clonotype was detected only a few times. The genes are TRBV2 and TRBJ2-3; TRBD2 agrees at 14 bases. V shed 8 bases, J shed 4 bases, and the junction held 11 bases outside the gene matches. The CDR3 contains 17 residues. The V gene's germline CDR1 is SNHLY and CDR2 FYNNEI. In DNA form, the CDR3 reads TGTGCCAGCTCCAGCCTCGGACTAGCGGGAGGCTCAGATACGCAGTATTTT. This sequence encodes CASSSLGLAGGSDTQYF.

There are many counts of this clonotype. The chain uses TRBV3-1 and TRBJ2-1, with D uncertain. The CDR3 totals 15 residues. V was cut by 0 bases and J by 6 bases, with 12 bases left in between. Germline V gene lookup returns CDR1 LGHDT and CDR2 YNNKEL (reference sequence). CDR3 sequence reads: CASSQDGLTSNEQFF. CDR3 DNA sequence: TGTGCCAGCAGCCAAGATGGGCTAACCTCCAATGAGCAGTTCTTC.

This clonotype appeared many times. The gene calls are TRBV3-1 and TRBJ1-1, with unresolved D. Trimming shortened V by 3 bases and J by 0 bases, and 11 bases separated the two germline ends. The germline V gene has CDR1 LGHDT and CDR2 YNNKEL (reference sequence). The CDR3 contains 15 residues. CDR3 sequence reads: CASSHTDLLNTEAFF. The CDR3 DNA reads as TGTGCCAGCAGCCACACGGACTTGCTGAACACTGAAGCTTTCTTT.

This clonotype was seen ten or more times. The chain carries TRBV12-3 or TRBV12-4 and TRBJ2-5, with 12 bases matching TRBD2. This CDR3 is 16 amino acids long. V gave up 6 bases and J gave up 5 bases; unmatched junction bases: 10. For the CDR3, the DNA is TGTGCCAGCAGCAATGGGGGACTAGCGGGCGATGAGACCCAGTACTTC. Its protein product is CASSNGGLAGDETQYF.

V is TRBV7-9 and J is TRBJ2-7; D might be TRBD2 (6 bases). The CDR3 totals 14 residues. Germline V CDR1 and CDR2: SEHNR, FQNEAQ (reference sequence). V lost 5 bases and J 2 bases, leaving 13 bases between the germline ends. The CDR3 nucleotides read TGTGCCAGCAGCGTACCGGGACTGCCCTACGAGCAGTACTTC. Protein sequence: CASSVPGLPYEQYF.

This clonotype was recorded at least ten times. For the CDR3, the DNA is TGTGCCAGCAGCCCCCTGGCGGGAGGGCTCGAGGGTGGTAATGAGCAGTTCTTC. Protein sequence: CASSPLAGGLEGGNEQFF. The V call is TRBV7-8, the J call TRBJ2-1, with 9 bases that match TRBD2. J lost 7 bases, V lost 5 bases, and 18 bases had no gene match. The germline V gene encodes CDR1 SGHVS and CDR2 FQNEAQ. The CDR3 spans 18 residues.

This clonotype was counted ten times or more. This chain links TRBV6-1 with TRBJ1-5; TRBD1 agrees at 10 bases. Germline loops: CDR1 MNHNS, CDR2 SASEGT. The J segment lost 1 base and the V segment lost 7 bases, leaving 7 bases of the junction unmatched. This CDR3 region has 16 residues. The CDR3 protein is CASIGGQGGSNQPQHF. The CDR3 DNA is TGTGCCAGCATCGGTGGACAGGGGGGAAGCAATCAGCCCCAGCATTTT.

The chain links TRBV27 to TRBJ1-2; D remains unclear. CDR1 and CDR2 from the germline V gene are MNHEY and SMNVEV (reference sequence). Trimming pared 8 bases from V and 7 bases from J, leaving 11 bases between. The CDR3 is 11 amino acids. The CDR3 bases are TGTGCCAGCGGAGGTTCGGGTGGCTACACCTTC. It yields the protein CASGGSGGYTF.

This clonotype appeared once. V gene TRBV20-1 combines with J gene TRBJ1-5; 7 bases align to TRBD1. The CDR3 length is 12 residues. Germline V gene sequence: CDR1 DFQATT, CDR2 SNEGSKA (reference sequence). With 6 bases clipped from V and 3 bases from J, the junction kept 2 bases outside the gene matches. CDR3 DNA: TGCAGTGCCGGGACAGCCAATCAGCCCCAGCATTTT. It translates to CSAGTANQPQHF.

This clonotype appeared many times. The chain couples TRBV27 to TRBJ2-3, with a possible D match to TRBD2 (6 bases). Germline loops: CDR1 MNHEY, CDR2 SMNVEV (reference sequence). Trimming took off 3 bases at V and 2 bases at J, with 12 bases between the two ends. CDR3 length: 15 residues. The CDR3: CASSFSLALTDTQYF. The DNA of the CDR3 is TGTGCCAGCAGTTTTTCGCTAGCGCTCACAGATACGCAGTATTTT.

This clonotype occurred many times. The chain recombines TRBV27 with TRBJ2-7, with D perhaps TRBD1 or TRBD2 (5 bases each). The CDR3 sequence is 15 residues long. The germline V gene has CDR1 MNHEY and CDR2 SMNVEV (reference sequence). V lost 2 bases and J 2 bases, leaving 13 bases between the germline ends. CDR3 sequence (DNA): TGTGCCAGCAGTTTAAAGCAGGGAGTCCCCTACGAGCAGTACTTC. This sequence encodes CASSLKQGVPYEQYF.

This chain joins TRBV5-1 and TRBJ2-1; 8 bases line up with TRBD1. Germline CDR1 reads SGHRS; CDR2 reads YFSETQ. The CDR3 sequence is 18 residues long. V shed 3 bases, J shed 3 bases, and the junction held 14 bases outside the gene matches. DNA for the CDR3: TGCGCCAGCAGCTACAGGGACCAGGGGGCCTACTACTACAATGAGCAGTTCTTC. Amino acid sequence: CASSYRDQGAYYYNEQFF.